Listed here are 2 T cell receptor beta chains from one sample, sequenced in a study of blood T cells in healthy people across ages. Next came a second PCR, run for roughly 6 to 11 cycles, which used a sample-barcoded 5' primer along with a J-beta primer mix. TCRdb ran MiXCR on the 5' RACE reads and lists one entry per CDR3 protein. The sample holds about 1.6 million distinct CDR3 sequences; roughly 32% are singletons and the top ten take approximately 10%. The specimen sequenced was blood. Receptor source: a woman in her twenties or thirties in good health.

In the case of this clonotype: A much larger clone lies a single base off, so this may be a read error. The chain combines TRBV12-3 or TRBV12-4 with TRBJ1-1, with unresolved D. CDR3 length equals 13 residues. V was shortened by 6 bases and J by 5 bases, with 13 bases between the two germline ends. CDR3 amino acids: CASRFQIGTEAFF. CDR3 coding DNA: TGTGCCAGCAGGTTCCAAATCGGGACTGAAGCTTTCTTT.

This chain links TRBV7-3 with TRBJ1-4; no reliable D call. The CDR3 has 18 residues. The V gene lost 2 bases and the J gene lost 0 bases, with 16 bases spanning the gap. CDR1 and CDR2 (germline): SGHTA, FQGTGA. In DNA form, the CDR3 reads TGTGCCAGCAGCTTAGGGAGGTCCACCCTTGCAACTAATGAAAAACTGTTTTTT. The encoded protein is CASSLGRSTLATNEKLFF.